The 23 T cell receptor beta chains reported below all come from one sample, sequenced in a study of T cells after yellow fever vaccination. TCRdb analysed the 5' RACE reads with MiXCR anew, one entry per CDR3 protein. This table holds 200,000 to 300,000 distinct CDR3 sequences, 3.6% found once. Sequenced material: PBMCs, taken 15 days after the yellow fever booster vaccination. The receptors shown here come from a man younger than 35 who received the YFV17D yellow fever vaccine.

The chain joins TRBV11-2 to TRBJ2-1; maybe TRBD2 (5 bases). V was trimmed by 5 bases and J by 5 bases, leaving 10 bases between them. This CDR3 contains 13 residues. Germline-derived CDR1 and CDR2 are SGHAT and FQNNGV. The CDR3 region is CASSQGLNNEQFF. The CDR3 bases are TGTGCCAGCAGCCAAGGACTGAACAATGAGCAGTTCTTC.

The sample holds a few counts of this clonotype. The rearrangement links TRBV25-1 to TRBJ2-2, with D possibly matching TRBD1 (6 bases). The V gene lost 5 bases and the J gene lost 5 bases, with 15 bases spanning the gap. The germline V gene has CDR1 MGHDK and CDR2 SYGVNS. This CDR3 is 15 amino acids long. The CDR3 region is CASSLSGVGTGELFF. The CDR3 DNA reads TGTGCCAGCAGTCTCTCAGGGGTAGGAACCGGGGAGCTGTTTTTT. Complete variable domain (other parts from reference TRBV25-1 and TRBJ2-2): EADIYQTPRYLVIGTGKKITLECSQTMGHDKMYWYQQDPGMELHLIHYSYGVNSTEKGDLSSESTVSRIRTEHFPLTLESARPSHTSQYLCASSLSGVGTGELFFGEGSRLTVL.

In its sample, this clonotype was seen many times. The chain combines TRBV11-2 with TRBJ2-3, with TRBD2 matching over 14 bases. The ends lost 5 bases at V and 2 bases at J; junction bases unmatched: 6. The CDR3 contains 17 residues. The germline V gene has CDR1 SGHAT and CDR2 FQNNGV. The chain's CDR3 is CASSLGTSGGSTDTQYF. The CDR3 nucleotides are TGTGCCAGCAGCCTAGGGACTAGCGGGGGCTCCACAGATACGCAGTATTTT.

This clonotype was seen many times. The chain has TRBV24-1 and TRBJ2-4; 11 nucleotides agree with TRBD1. The V segment lost 4 bases and the J segment 8 bases; nucleotides outside the gene matches: 6. The CDR3 totals 15 residues. Germline CDR1 KGHDR, CDR2 SFDVKD. For the CDR3, the DNA is TGTGCCACCAGTGAGCCCGGGACAGGGGGTCACATTCAGTACTTC. This gives the protein CATSEPGTGGHIQYF.

Comment on this clonotype: This may come from a read error, since a much larger clone is one base off. The chain combines TRBV7-6 with TRBJ2-7, with D unclear. Trimming stripped 0 bases from V and 6 bases from J, with 6 bases between. The CDR3 runs to 12 residues. CDR1 is SGHVS and CDR2 is FNYEAQ in the germline V gene. The CDR3 DNA reads as TGTGCCAGCAGCTTAGCCAGTCCCGAGCAGTACTTC. It is translated as CASSLASPEQYF.

This clonotype was seen repeatedly, ten times or more. The chain is built from TRBV10-3 and TRBJ2-7; D perhaps matches TRBD1 (8 bases). The germline V and J ends were trimmed by 5 bases and 2 bases, with 16 bases remaining between them. There are 15 residues in the CDR3. CDR1 ENHRY and CDR2 SYGVKD come from the germline V gene. CDR3 in DNA: TGTGCCATCAGTCAGGGGGCTAGCGGCACCTACGAGCAGTACGTC. Protein sequence: CAISQGASGTYEQYV.

This clonotype was seen repeatedly, ten times or more. CDR3 DNA: TGCGCCAGCAGCCGAGGACAGGGGAGCTCCTACGAGCAGTACTTC. As protein: CASSRGQGSSYEQYF. The chain links TRBV4-1 to TRBJ2-7, with 9 bases lining up with TRBD1. Per germline, CDR1 MGHRA and CDR2 YSYEKL. Unmatched junction bases numbered 4, after V lost 4 bases and J lost 0 bases. The CDR3 runs 15 residues.

This clonotype has a count of ten or more. This chain uses TRBV12-3 or TRBV12-4 with TRBJ2-3, with 8 positions matching TRBD1. The trim removed 6 bases at V and 6 bases at J, leaving 8 bases unmatched. CDR3 length: 14 amino acids. The CDR3 loop reads CASRTGTGRDTQYF. CDR3 coding DNA: TGTGCCAGCAGAACCGGGACAGGCAGGGATACGCAGTATTTT.

In its sample, this clonotype was seen many times. This chain connects TRBV6-5 to TRBJ1-2; no definite D call. V lost 6 bases, J lost 5 bases, and 13 bases lay in between. The CDR3 extends over 13 amino acids. Germline CDR1 MNHEY, CDR2 SVGAGI. The CDR3 region is CASRSQALYGYTF. The CDR3 bases are TGTGCCAGCAGGTCCCAGGCCTTGTATGGCTACACCTTC.

This clonotype appeared many times. The chain employs TRBV5-1 and TRBJ2-5, with TRBD2 matching over 7 bases. V trimming: 1 base; J trimming: 3 bases; junction bases outside the gene matches: 6. Germline V gives CDR1 SGHRS, CDR2 YFSETQ. This CDR3 is 15 amino acids long. The CDR3 nucleotides read TGCGCCAGCAGCTTGTTCTCTGCGGGGGAAGAGACCCAGTACTTC. Translating it yields CASSLFSAGEETQYF.

This clonotype was counted at least ten times. This chain connects TRBV5-8 to TRBJ2-5, with D perhaps TRBD2 (5 bases). The CDR3 totals 13 residues. From germline, CDR1 is SGHTS and CDR2 YDEGEE. Trimming took off 4 bases at V and 3 bases at J, with 10 bases between the two ends. The chain's CDR3 is CASSPGLKETQYF. For the CDR3, the DNA is TGTGCCAGCAGCCCCGGACTTAAAGAGACCCAGTACTTC.

This clonotype has at least ten counts. The chain employs TRBV23-1 and TRBJ2-5; perhaps TRBD2 as D (5 bases). TRBV23-1 is an ORF, and what it does is uncertain. The V end was cut by 6 bases, the J end by 1 base, with 18 bases between. The CDR3 length is 16 residues. Here the CDR3 reads CASRPRGLNFQETQYF. The CDR3, as DNA: TGCGCCAGCAGACCACGCGGACTCAACTTCCAAGAGACCCAGTACTTC.

This clonotype appeared many times. The chain uses TRBV18 and TRBJ2-2, with 7 positions matching TRBD2. Per germline, CDR1 KGHSH and CDR2 LQKENI. V was clipped by 1 base and J by 4 bases; unmatched bases: 6. This CDR3 is 16 amino acids long. CDR3 sequence: CASSPRGGGFTGELFF. The CDR3 nucleotides are TGTGCCAGCTCACCACGCGGCGGGGGATTCACCGGGGAGCTGTTTTTT.

This clonotype occurred many times. The rearrangement joins TRBV3-1 to TRBJ2-7, with TRBD2 matching 7 bases. V trimming: 1 base; J trimming: 4 bases; junction bases outside the gene matches: 16. The CDR3 is 18 amino acids. Germline CDR1 LGHDT, CDR2 YNNKEL (reference sequence). CDR3: CASSQGYKGRLADYEQYF. The CDR3 nucleotides are TGTGCCAGCAGCCAAGGCTATAAAGGGCGACTAGCTGATTACGAGCAGTACTTC.

This clonotype was recorded at least ten times. V and J are TRBV7-8 and TRBJ1-1; no clear D gene. The CDR3 is made up of 11 amino acids. Germline V gene sequence: CDR1 SGHVS, CDR2 FQNEAQ. The germline V and J ends were trimmed by 4 bases and 7 bases, with 7 bases remaining between them. The CDR3 bases are TGTGCCAGCAGCTCTGGAGTTGAAGCTTTCTTT. Its translation is CASSSGVEAFF. Drawing the rest from reference TRBV7-8 and TRBJ1-1, the complete variable domain is GAGVSQSPRYKVAKRGQDVALRCDPISGHVSLFWYQQALGQGPEFLTYFQNEAQLDKSGLPSDRFFAERPEGSVSTLKIQRTQQEDSAVYLCASSSGVEAFFGQGTRLTVV.

This clonotype was seen many times. V gene TRBV20-1 combines with J gene TRBJ1-5; no clear D gene. With 4 bases removed from V and 7 bases from J, the gap between germline ends came to 11 bases. Looked up from germline, CDR1 is DFQATT and CDR2 is SNEGSKA (reference sequence). This CDR3 region has 12 residues. This CDR3 reads CSAKRVRQPQHF. CDR3 bases: TGCAGTGCTAAGAGGGTCAGGCAGCCCCAGCATTTT.

This clonotype has ten or more counts. The chain joins TRBV12-3 or TRBV12-4 to TRBJ2-2, with D perhaps matching TRBD1 (5 bases). Trimming left V 3 bases short and J 5 bases short, with 16 bases between. This CDR3 region has 16 residues. CDR3 protein: CASSFPYGRQTGELFF. DNA of the CDR3: TGTGCCAGCAGTTTCCCTTACGGTCGACAGACCGGGGAGCTGTTTTTT.

This clonotype was recorded at least ten times. The chain recombines TRBV7-3 with TRBJ1-1; the D is unclear. The CDR3 is 13 amino acids. Between the trimmed V and J ends, which lost 2 bases and 2 bases, there was a span of 6 bases. The V gene's germline CDR1 is SGHTA and CDR2 FQGTGA. The DNA of the CDR3 is TGTGCCAGCAGCTTATTCCCCAACACTGAAGCTTTCTTT. Protein product: CASSLFPNTEAFF.

In this sample, this clonotype turned up many times. The genes are TRBV29-1 and TRBJ1-5, with D possibly TRBD1 on 5 matching bases. Germline V lookup: CDR1 SQVTM, CDR2 ANQGSEA. Trimming pared 0 bases from V and 5 bases from J, leaving 8 bases between. The CDR3 spans 13 residues. The CDR3 loop is CSVEEGGDQPQHF. CDR3 sequence (DNA): TGCAGCGTTGAAGAGGGGGGGGATCAGCCCCAGCATTTT.

This clonotype came up many times. The rearrangement links TRBV9 to TRBJ1-4; the match to TRBD1 covers 7 bases. The trim removed 2 bases at V and 5 bases at J, leaving 6 bases unmatched. Per the germline V gene, CDR1 is SGDLS and CDR2 is YYNGEE. The CDR3 loop spans 15 amino acids. The CDR3 loop reads CASSVSGTVNEKLFF. Here the CDR3 DNA reads TGTGCCAGCAGCGTCTCCGGGACAGTCAATGAAAAACTGTTTTTT. Full variable domain (rest looked up from reference TRBV9 and TRBJ1-4): DSGVTQTPKHLITATGQRVTLRCSPRSGDLSVYWYQQSLDQGLQFLIQYYNGEERAKGNILERFSAQQFPDLHSELNLSSLELGDSALYFCASSVSGTVNEKLFFGSGTQLSVL.

This clonotype occurred many times. The chain couples TRBV2 to TRBJ2-3; D is ambiguous. V was clipped by 1 base and J by 4 bases, with 6 bases between them. This CDR3 region has 13 residues. Germline lookup yields CDR1 SNHLY and CDR2 FYNNEI. CDR3 loop: CASSEGSADTQYF. The CDR3 DNA follows: TGTGCCAGCAGTGAAGGCAGTGCAGATACGCAGTATTTT.

This clonotype appeared many times. This sequence joins TRBV5-8 and TRBJ1-5; 7 bases are shared with TRBD1. Germline V gives CDR1 SGHTS, CDR2 YDEGEE. J was trimmed by 4 bases and V by 5 bases; bases with no gene match: 12. The CDR3 runs to 16 residues. Here the CDR3 reads CASRSTGVGVNQPQHF. The CDR3 DNA reads TGTGCCAGCAGATCAACAGGGGTGGGGGTTAATCAGCCCCAGCATTTT.

V and J are TRBV6-1 and TRBJ2-7; possible D gene TRBD2, 6 bases. With 6 bases removed from V and 7 bases from J, the gap between germline ends came to 13 bases. CDR1 MNHNS and CDR2 SASEGT come from the germline V gene. The CDR3 loop spans 12 amino acids. CDR3 in DNA: TGTGCCAGCAGGGACGGGGCGGGGGAGCAGTACGTC. Residues: CASRDGAGEQYV.